A selection of T cell receptor beta chains follows, all from one sample in a study of T cell changes during pregnancy in multiple sclerosis. Clones were read by immunoSEQ multiplex PCR, and TCRdb kept only the in-frame ones, dropping some. The sample contains tens of thousands of clones, 80% to 95% of which appear only once. Sequences were derived from peripheral blood, sampled in the second trimester of pregnancy. The receptors derive from a female donor with multiple sclerosis, enrolled in a pregnancy study. The CDR3 runs from the conserved cysteine through the conserved F or W. D genes are given only for firm matches. Clone size, where shown, is once, few, many, or a class for clones that have expanded.

d_call,j_call,clone_size,v_call,cdr3_aa,cdr3_nt
.,TRBJ2-5,.,TRBV9,CASSGSSTGTQYF,TGTGCCAGCAGCGGCAGTAGCACGGGGACCCAGTACTTC
TRBD1,TRBJ1-2,.,TRBV6-6,CASSQRTGGDYGYTF,TGTGCCAGCAGTCAAAGGACAGGGGGAGACTATGGCTACACCTTC
.,TRBJ2-3,once,TRBV7-9,CASSLARRGGESTDTQYF,TGTGCCAGCAGCTTAGCACGCCGGGGTGGGGAAAGCACAGATACGCAGTATTTT
TRBD2,TRBJ2-5,.,TRBV6-1,CASSEVAGGSETQYF,TGTGCCAGCAGTGAAGTAGCGGGAGGATCGGAGACCCAGTACTTC
.,TRBJ2-5,once,TRBV27,CASSGSGWASQYF,TGTGCCAGCAGCGGGTCAGGGTGGGCGTCCCAGTACTTC
.,TRBJ1-6,.,TRBV4-1,CASSQGPASRSNSPLHF,TGCGCCAGCAGCCAAGGCCCCGCATCCCGGTCGAATTCACCCCTCCACTTT
.,TRBJ1-2,.,TRBV19,CASSSLGGLRAYGYTF,TGTGCCAGTAGTTCCCTTGGGGGGTTACGGGCCTATGGCTACACCTTC
.,TRBJ2-3,.,TRBV29-1,CSVEEVPGISTDTQYF,TGCAGCGTTGAAGAAGTCCCCGGTATTAGCACAGATACGCAGTATTTT
.,TRBJ2-3,.,TRBV23-1,CASRLATRTDTQYF,TGCGCCAGCAGACTTGCCACCCGCACAGATACGCAGTATTTT
TRBD1,TRBJ2-7,.,TRBV11-3,CASSLGTGTYEQYF,TGTGCCAGCAGCTTAGGGACAGGTACCTACGAGCAGTACTTC
.,TRBJ1-2,.,TRBV27,CASSLNLGSYGYTF,TGTGCCAGCAGTTTAAATCTGGGCAGCTATGGCTACACCTTC
.,TRBJ2-3,.,TRBV14,CASSLQAISTDTQYF,TGTGCCAGCAGCCTCCAGGCGATTAGCACAGATACGCAGTATTTT
TRBD2,TRBJ2-1,.,TRBV18,CASSPLAGVYNEQFF,TGTGCCAGCTCACCACTAGCGGGAGTTTACAATGAGCAGTTCTTC
TRBD1,TRBJ1-5,.,TRBV9,CASSVGAQGYQPQHF,TGTGCCAGCAGCGTAGGAGCACAGGGGTATCAGCCCCAGCATTTT
.,TRBJ2-2,few,TRBV9,CASSSLDRFTGELFF,TGTGCCAGCAGCTCCCTGGACAGATTCACCGGGGAGCTGTTTTTT
.,TRBJ2-7,.,TRBV18,CASSPLTIGEQYF,TGTGCCAGCTCGCCCCTAACGATCGGCGAGCAGTACTTC
TRBD1,TRBJ2-1,.,TRBV6-5,CASSYSKGGAYNEQFF,TGTGCCAGCAGTTACTCGAAAGGGGGCGCATACAATGAGCAGTTCTTC
TRBD1,TRBJ2-7,few,TRBV5-5,CASSQGQGRTEQYF,TGTGCCAGCAGCCAGGGACAGGGGCGTACCGAGCAGTACTTC
TRBD2,TRBJ2-5,.,TRBV9,CASSPWGGQETQYF,TGTGCCAGCAGCCCCTGGGGGGGACAAGAGACCCAGTACTTC
.,TRBJ2-2,.,TRBV7-3,CASSLAGTFNTGELFF,TGTGCCAGCAGCTTGGCGGGGACTTTTAACACCGGGGAGCTGTTTTTT
TRBD2,TRBJ2-3,few,TRBV6-5,CASRHTSAKTDTQYF,TGTGCCAGCAGACATACTAGCGCAAAGACAGATACGCAGTATTTT
.,TRBJ1-2,.,TRBV25-1,CASSEYRDNYGYTF,TGTGCCAGCAGTGAGTACAGGGATAACTATGGCTACACCTTC
.,TRBJ1-1,.,TRBV5-6,CASSPEGDDTEAFF,TGTGCCAGCAGTCCTGAAGGGGATGACACTGAAGCTTTCTTT
TRBD1,TRBJ2-2,.,TRBV5-6,CASSVDRGRTGELFF,TGTGCCAGCAGCGTAGACAGGGGGCGTACCGGGGAGCTGTTTTTT
TRBD2,TRBJ2-1,.,TRBV27,CASSLLADSYNEQFF,TGTGCCAGCAGCTTACTAGCGGACTCCTACAATGAGCAGTTCTTC
.,TRBJ2-7,.,TRBV6-5,CASSYSGQALDEQYF,TGTGCCAGCAGTTACTCAGGTCAGGCTTTGGACGAGCAGTACTTC
.,TRBJ1-5,.,TRBV19,CASSIEAGFGNQPQHF,TGTGCCAGTAGTATAGAGGCAGGGTTCGGCAATCAGCCCCAGCATTTT
.,TRBJ2-3,.,TRBV28,CASNPPGGGPTDTQYF,TGTGCCAGCAACCCGCCCGGCGGGGGCCCCACAGATACGCAGTATTTT
.,TRBJ2-3,.,TRBV30,CAWSGGLTDTQYF,TGTGCCTGGAGTGGGGGACTGACAGATACGCAGTATTTT
.,TRBJ1-5,.,TRBV7-8,CASTQGFNQPQHF,TGTGCCAGCACACAGGGATTCAATCAGCCCCAGCATTTT
.,TRBJ2-5,.,TRBV7-2,CASSLASQETQYF,TGTGCCAGCAGCTTAGCTAGCCAGGAGACCCAGTACTTC
.,TRBJ2-5,once,TRBV11-3,CASSLDVIDQETQYF,TGTGCCAGCAGCTTAGATGTGATAGACCAAGAGACCCAGTACTTC
TRBD1,TRBJ1-2,.,TRBV2,CASIRTGMEYGYTF,TGTGCCAGCATTCGGACAGGGATGGAGTATGGCTACACCTTC
TRBD1,TRBJ1-4,.,TRBV7-8,CASSLEGQGAYNEKLFF,TGTGCCAGCAGCTTAGAAGGACAGGGGGCATATAATGAAAAACTGTTTTTT
TRBD2,TRBJ2-7,once,TRBV5-5,CASSLALAGLYEQYF,TGTGCCAGCAGCTTGGCCCTAGCGGGCCTCTACGAGCAGTACTTC
.,TRBJ2-7,.,TRBV12-2,CASRLGGDNYEQYF,TGTGCAAGTCGCTTAGGAGGGGACAACTACGAGCAGTACTTC
.,TRBJ1-4,.,TRBV4-1,CASRPVGEQKQIKLFF,TGCGCCAGCAGACCTGTAGGGGAACAGAAGCAGATCAAACTGTTTTTT
.,TRBJ1-2,.,TRBV14,CASSQVEGIYGYTF,TGTGCCAGCAGCCAAGTGGAGGGAATCTATGGCTACACCTTC
.,TRBJ1-5,.,TRBV7-9,CASSLKQQPQHF,TGTGCCAGCAGCCTCAAACAGCAGCCCCAGCATTTT
TRBD1,TRBJ1-6,.,TRBV9,CASSAPPGGQLNSPLHF,TGTGCCAGCAGCGCCCCCCCAGGGGGACAGCTAAATTCACCCCTCCACTTT
.,TRBJ2-5,.,TRBV5-6,CASSLEGLETQYF,TGTGCCAGCAGCTTGGAGGGGTTGGAGACCCAGTACTTC
TRBD2,TRBJ2-3,once,TRBV19,CASSITSGTDTQYF,TGTGCCAGTAGTATAACTAGCGGCACAGATACGCAGTATTTT
.,TRBJ1-5,.,TRBV28,CASSLTTYRSISAGRRNQPQHF,TGTGCCAGCAGTTTAACCACTTATAGGTCGATCTCAGCGGGCCGACGAAATCAGCCCCAGCATTTT
.,TRBJ1-5,.,TRBV27,CASRKQGAQGPQHF,TGTGCCAGCCGAAAACAGGGCGCTCAAGGGCCCCAGCATTTT
.,TRBJ2-3,.,TRBV21-1,CASSPRELANDTQYF,TGTGCCAGCAGCCCGCGGGAACTAGCGAACGATACGCAGTATTTT
.,TRBJ1-2,.,TRBV15,CATSRTGSNYGYTF,TGTGCCACCAGCAGAACGGGGAGTAACTATGGCTACACCTTC
.,TRBJ1-1,.,TRBV28,CASSLSQSQAFF,TGTGCCAGCAGTTTATCTCAGTCGCAGGCTTTCTTT
TRBD2,TRBJ2-1,.,TRBV7-3,CASSLNGGRTNEQFF,TGTGCCAGCAGCTTAAATGGCGGGAGAACTAATGAGCAGTTCTTC